This is a list of T cell receptor beta chains from one sample in a study of cytomegalovirus exposure and HLA in healthy donors. Repertoires were generated with immunoSEQ multiplex PCR, while TCRdb's copy carries only in-frame clones and drops some. Counted here are approximately 140,000 clones, 73% occurring once; the ten biggest clones make up approximately 14%. The specimen was PBMCs. The receptors here all came from a human donor in good health. Each CDR3 is given with its conserved first and last residue. The D gene is left open where the match is weak. Rows give clone size only sometimes, using once, few, many, or a class for an expanded clone.

size	D	V	J	DNA	CDR3
few	-	TRBV7-9	TRBJ2-5	TGTGCCAGCAGCCGGGTCAGATACCAAGAGACCCAGTACTTC	CASSRVRYQETQYF
-	-	TRBV27	TRBJ2-1	TGTGCCAGCAGTTCAACGGGGAGGAATGAGCAGTTCTTC	CASSSTGRNEQFF
-	-	TRBV7-2	TRBJ2-7	TGTGCCAGCAGCTTAGGGTACTATAGCTACGAGCAGTACTTC	CASSLGYYSYEQYF
-	-	TRBV15	TRBJ1-4	TGTGCCACCAGCCCGGCGGAGACCGGGATGCACGTAACTAATGAAAAACTGTTTTTT	CATSPAETGMHVTNEKLFF
once	-	TRBV9	TRBJ1-4	TGTGCCAGCAGCGGCGGGGCCGATAATGAAAAACTGTTTTTT	CASSGGADNEKLFF
-	-	TRBV5-6	TRBJ1-1	TGTGCCAGCAGCTTGTGGAGATTGAACACTGAAGCTTTCTTT	CASSLWRLNTEAFF
-	TRBD2	TRBV11-3	TRBJ2-1	TGTGCCAGCGGGGACGGGAGGGCGCTGGGTGAGCAGTTCTTC	CASGDGRALGEQFF
-	TRBD1	TRBV5-1	TRBJ1-4	TGCGCCAGCAGCCTCGGACAGGTTGCAACTAATGAAAAACTGTTTTTT	CASSLGQVATNEKLFF
-	TRBD2	TRBV7-9	TRBJ2-7	TGTGCCAGCAGCAGGGGACTACCCGAGCAGTACTTC	CASSRGLPEQYF
few	-	TRBV28	TRBJ2-7	TGTGCCAGCAGTTTGAGGGGAGCGGGTTACGAGCAGTACTTC	CASSLRGAGYEQYF
-	TRBD1	TRBV6-6	TRBJ2-6	TGTGCCAGCGGGACAGGGGGCGCTGGGGCCAACGTCCTGACTTTC	CASGTGGAGANVLTF
-	TRBD2	TRBV7-2	TRBJ2-3	TGTGCCAGCAGCTTAGCTAGCGGGGGGTCCGCAGATACGCAGTATTTT	CASSLASGGSADTQYF
-	TRBD1	TRBV2	TRBJ2-1	TGTGCCAGCAGTGATTCGGACAGGGCTCGGTATGAGCAGTTCTTC	CASSDSDRARYEQFF
once	TRBD2	TRBV28	TRBJ2-7	TGTGCCAGCAGTTCTGGGGGGGTATCCTACGAGCAGTACTTC	CASSSGGVSYEQYF
-	-	TRBV6-5	TRBJ2-7	TGTGCCAGCAGAAGGAGTGGAAGCGAGCAGTACTTC	CASRRSGSEQYF
-	-	TRBV11-3	TRBJ2-3	TGTGCCAGCAGCTTAGTTACAGTAACAGATACGCAGTATTTT	CASSLVTVTDTQYF
few	-	TRBV15	TRBJ1-2	TGTGCCACCAGCAGAGATGGTGCTGGAGGAGGAAACTATGGCTACACCTTC	CATSRDGAGGGNYGYTF
-	TRBD2	TRBV2	TRBJ2-1	TGTGCCAGCAGCTTCACTAGCGGGGGCCGCAATGAGCAGTTCTTC	CASSFTSGGRNEQFF
-	-	TRBV7-5	TRBJ1-4	TGTGCCAGAAGCCCGACCCATCGCAGGGTGAGTGAAAAACTGTTTTTT	CARSPTHRRVSEKLFF
-	-	TRBV18	TRBJ2-3	TGTGCCAGCTCACCACTTGATCAGGGTACGCAGTATTTT	CASSPLDQGTQYF
-	-	TRBV2	TRBJ2-7	TGTGCCAGCACTCTTCCGGGCTACGAGCAGTACTTC	CASTLPGYEQYF
-	-	TRBV27	TRBJ2-1	TGTGCCAGCAGGGCGGGATACAATGAGCAGTTCTTC	CASRAGYNEQFF
-	TRBD1	TRBV5-1	TRBJ2-2	TGCGCCAGCAGCTCCCGGGACAGGGGGAACGGGGAGCTGTTTTTT	CASSSRDRGNGELFF
-	-	TRBV30	TRBJ1-6	TGTGCCTGGATGGGGGCACACCGATATAATTCACCCCTCCACTTT	CAWMGAHRYNSPLHF
few	TRBD1	TRBV6-1	TRBJ1-2	TGTGCCAGCAGTGGCGAGGACAGGGGATTTGGCGGCTACACCTTC	CASSGEDRGFGGYTF